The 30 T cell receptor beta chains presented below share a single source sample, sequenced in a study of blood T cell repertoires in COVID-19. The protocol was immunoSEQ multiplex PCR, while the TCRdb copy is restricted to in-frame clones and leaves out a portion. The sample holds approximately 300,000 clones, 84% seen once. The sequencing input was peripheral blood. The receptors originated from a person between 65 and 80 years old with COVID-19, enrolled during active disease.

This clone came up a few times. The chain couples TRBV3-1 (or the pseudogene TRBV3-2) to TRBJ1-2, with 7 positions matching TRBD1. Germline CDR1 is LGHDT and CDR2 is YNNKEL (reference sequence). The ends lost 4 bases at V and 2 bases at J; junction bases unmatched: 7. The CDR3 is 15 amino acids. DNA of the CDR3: TGTGCCAGCAGCCTGGACACAGGGGTCAACTATGGCTACACCTTC. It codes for CASSLDTGVNYGYTF.

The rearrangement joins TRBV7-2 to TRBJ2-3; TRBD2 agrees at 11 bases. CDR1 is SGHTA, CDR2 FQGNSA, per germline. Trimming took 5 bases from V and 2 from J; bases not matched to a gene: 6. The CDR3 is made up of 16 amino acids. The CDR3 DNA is TGTGCCAGCAGCACGGGGACTAGCGGTCCCACAGATACGCAGTATTTT. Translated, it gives CASSTGTSGPTDTQYF.

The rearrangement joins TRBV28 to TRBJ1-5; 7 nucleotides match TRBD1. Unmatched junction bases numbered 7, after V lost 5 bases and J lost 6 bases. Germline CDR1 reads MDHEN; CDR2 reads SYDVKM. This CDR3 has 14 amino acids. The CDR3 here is CASSPTGVVQPQHF. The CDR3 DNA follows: TGTGCCAGCAGTCCTACAGGGGTCGTTCAGCCCCAGCATTTT. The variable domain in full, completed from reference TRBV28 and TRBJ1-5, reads DVKVTQSSRYLVKRTGEKVFLECVQDMDHENMFWYRQDPGLGLRLIYFSYDVKMKEKGDIPEGYSVSREKKERFSLILESASTNQTSMYLCASSPTGVVQPQHFGDGTRLSIL.

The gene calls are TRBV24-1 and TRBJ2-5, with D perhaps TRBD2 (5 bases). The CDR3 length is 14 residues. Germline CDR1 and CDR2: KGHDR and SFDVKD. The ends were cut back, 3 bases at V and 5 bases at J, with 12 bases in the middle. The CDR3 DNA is TGTGCCACCAGTGATGGCGGAGGTTGGGAGACCCAGTACTTC. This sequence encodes CATSDGGGWETQYF.

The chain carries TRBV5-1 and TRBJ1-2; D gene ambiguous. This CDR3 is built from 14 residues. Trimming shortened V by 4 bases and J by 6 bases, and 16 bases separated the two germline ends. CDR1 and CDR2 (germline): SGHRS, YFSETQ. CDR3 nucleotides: TGCGCCAGCAGCGCGTCCGAGGTAACCCATGGCTACACCTTC. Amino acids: CASSASEVTHGYTF.

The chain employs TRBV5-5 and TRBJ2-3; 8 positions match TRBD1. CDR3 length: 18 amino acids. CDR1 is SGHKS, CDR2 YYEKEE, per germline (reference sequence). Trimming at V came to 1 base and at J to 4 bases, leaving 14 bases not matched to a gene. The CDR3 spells CASSLLPRGQGIADTQYF. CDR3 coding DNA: TGTGCCAGCAGCTTGCTTCCCCGCGGACAGGGTATCGCAGATACGCAGTATTTT.

Here the CDR3 DNA reads TGTGCCAGCAGTTTATCGGGGGGGGGTTCCTACGAGCAGTACTTC. Translation: CASSLSGGGSYEQYF. The chain uses TRBV27 and TRBJ2-7, with 7 bases matching TRBD2. The CDR3 totals 15 residues. Germline CDR1 reads MNHEY; CDR2 reads SMNVEV (reference sequence). The V segment lost 0 bases and the J segment 1 base; nucleotides outside the gene matches: 3.

The chain's CDR3 is CASSPRSGVAGGNNEQFF. Here the CDR3 DNA reads TGTGCCAGCAGCCCCCGGTCAGGGGTAGCGGGGGGTAACAATGAGCAGTTCTTC. The chain recombines TRBV7-3 with TRBJ2-1; 10 positions agree with TRBD2. The CDR3 sequence is 18 residues long. Germline lookup yields CDR1 SGHTA and CDR2 FQGTGA. V dropped 5 bases and J dropped 5; count of bases not matched to a gene: 15.

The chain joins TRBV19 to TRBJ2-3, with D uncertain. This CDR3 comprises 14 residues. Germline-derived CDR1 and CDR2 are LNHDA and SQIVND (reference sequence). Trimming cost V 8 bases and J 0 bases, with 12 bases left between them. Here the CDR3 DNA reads TGTGCCAGTTCCCCACGGCGGAGCACAGATACGCAGTATTTT. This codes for CASSPRRSTDTQYF.

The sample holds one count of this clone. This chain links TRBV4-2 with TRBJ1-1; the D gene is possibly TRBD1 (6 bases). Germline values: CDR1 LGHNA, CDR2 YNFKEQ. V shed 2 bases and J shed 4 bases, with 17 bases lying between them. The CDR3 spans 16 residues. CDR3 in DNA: TGTGCCAGCAGCCAACCTAACACAGGGCGGAGCACTGAAGCTTTCTTT. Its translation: CASSQPNTGRSTEAFF.

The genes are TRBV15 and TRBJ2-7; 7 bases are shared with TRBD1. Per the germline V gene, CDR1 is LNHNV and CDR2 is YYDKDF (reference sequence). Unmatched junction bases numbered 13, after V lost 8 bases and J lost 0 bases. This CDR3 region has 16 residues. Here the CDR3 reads CATSTPSTGNSYEQYF. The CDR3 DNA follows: TGTGCCACCTCCACTCCTTCGACAGGGAACTCCTACGAGCAGTACTTC.

The CDR3 DNA follows: TGTGCCAGCAGTGAGAGGGCATTCGACCATTTCGGTGAAAAACTGTTTTTT. Its protein is CASSERAFDHFGEKLFF. The chain combines TRBV25-1 with TRBJ1-4; D gene unclear. CDR1 and CDR2 from the germline V gene are MGHDK and SYGVNS. The CDR3 totals 17 residues. Trimming took 3 bases from V and 7 from J, leaving 21 bases between them. Filled out from reference TRBV25-1 and TRBJ1-4, the complete variable domain reads EADIYQTPRYLVIGTGKKITLECSQTMGHDKMYWYQQDPGMELHLIHYSYGVNSTEKGDLSSESTVSRIRTEHFPLTLESARPSHTSQYLCASSERAFDHFGEKLFFGSGTQLSVL.

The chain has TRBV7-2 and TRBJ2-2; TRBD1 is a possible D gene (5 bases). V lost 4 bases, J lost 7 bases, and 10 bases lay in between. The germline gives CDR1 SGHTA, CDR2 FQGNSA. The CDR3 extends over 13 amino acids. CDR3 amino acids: CASSSQGFGELFF. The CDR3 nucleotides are TGTGCCAGCAGCTCCCAGGGTTTCGGGGAGCTGTTTTTT.

Here the CDR3 DNA reads TGTGCCAGCAGCTTAGATGGCTTCGGGAGGGTCCAAGAGACCCAGTACTTC. As protein: CASSLDGFGRVQETQYF. This chain connects TRBV7-2 to TRBJ2-5; 8 bases align to TRBD2. Trimming took 1 base from V and 1 from J; bases not matched to a gene: 8. There are 17 residues in the CDR3. Germline assignment: CDR1 SGHTA and CDR2 FQGNSA.

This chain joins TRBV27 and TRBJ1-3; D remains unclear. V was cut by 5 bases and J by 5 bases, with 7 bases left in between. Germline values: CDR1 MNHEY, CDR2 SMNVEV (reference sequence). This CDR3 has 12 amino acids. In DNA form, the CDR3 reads TGTGCCAGCAGTGGGCCTAGAAACACCATATATTTT. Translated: CASSGPRNTIYF.

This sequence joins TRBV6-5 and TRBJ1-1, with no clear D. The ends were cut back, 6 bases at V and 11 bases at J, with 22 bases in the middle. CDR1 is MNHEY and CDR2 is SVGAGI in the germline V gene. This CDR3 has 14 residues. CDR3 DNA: TGTGCCAGCAGACCTGACATGGATCGGGATGCCGCTTTCTTT. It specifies CASRPDMDRDAAFF.

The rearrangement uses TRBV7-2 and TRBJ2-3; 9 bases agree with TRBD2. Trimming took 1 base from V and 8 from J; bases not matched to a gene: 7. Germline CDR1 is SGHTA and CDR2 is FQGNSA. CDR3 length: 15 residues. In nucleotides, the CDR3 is TGTGCCAGCAGCTTAGACTTGGCGGGAGGGCCTACGCAGTATTTT. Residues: CASSLDLAGGPTQYF.

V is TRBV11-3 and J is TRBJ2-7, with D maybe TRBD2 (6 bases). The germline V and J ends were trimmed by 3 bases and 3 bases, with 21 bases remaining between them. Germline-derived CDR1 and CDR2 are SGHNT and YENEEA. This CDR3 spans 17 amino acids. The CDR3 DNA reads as TGTGCCAGCAGCTTCAGATCAACGGACGGAGGGGTCTACGAGCAGTACTTC. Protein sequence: CASSFRSTDGGVYEQYF. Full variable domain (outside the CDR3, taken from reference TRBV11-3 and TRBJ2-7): EAGVVQSPRYKIIEKKQPVAFWCNPISGHNTLYWYLQNLGQGPELLIRYENEEAVDDSQLPKDRFSAERLKGVDSTLKIQPAELGDSAVYLCASSFRSTDGGVYEQYFGPGTRLTVT.

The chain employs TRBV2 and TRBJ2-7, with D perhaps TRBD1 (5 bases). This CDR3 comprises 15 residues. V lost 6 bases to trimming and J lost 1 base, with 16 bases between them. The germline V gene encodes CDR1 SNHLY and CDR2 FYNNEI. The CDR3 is CASSPSQGRSYEQYF. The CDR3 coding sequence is TGTGCCAGCAGCCCCTCGCAGGGCCGTTCCTACGAGCAGTACTTC.

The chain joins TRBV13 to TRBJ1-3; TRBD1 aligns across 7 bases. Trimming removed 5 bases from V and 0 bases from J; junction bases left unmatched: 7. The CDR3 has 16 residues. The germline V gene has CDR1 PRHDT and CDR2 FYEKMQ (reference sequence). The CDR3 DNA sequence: TGTGCCAGCAGCCCGCAGGACAGGCACTCTGGAAACACCATATATTTT. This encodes CASSPQDRHSGNTIYF. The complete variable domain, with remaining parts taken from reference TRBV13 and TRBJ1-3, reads AAGVIQSPRHLIKEKRETATLKCYPIPRHDTVYWYQQGPGQDPQFLISFYEKMQSDKGSIPDRFSAQQFSDYHSELNMSSLELGDSALYFCASSPQDRHSGNTIYFGEGSWLTVV.

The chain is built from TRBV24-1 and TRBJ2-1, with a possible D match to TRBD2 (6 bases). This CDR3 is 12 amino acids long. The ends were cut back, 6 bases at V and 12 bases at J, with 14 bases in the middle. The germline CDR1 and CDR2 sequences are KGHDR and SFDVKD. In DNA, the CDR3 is TGTGCCACCAGTCGGGAGACCGGGGGGCAGTTCTTC. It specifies CATSRETGGQFF.

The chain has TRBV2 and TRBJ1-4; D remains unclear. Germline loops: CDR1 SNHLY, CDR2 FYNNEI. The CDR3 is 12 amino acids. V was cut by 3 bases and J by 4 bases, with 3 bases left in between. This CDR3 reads CASSDYNEKLFF. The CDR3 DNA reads TGTGCCAGCAGTGACTATAATGAAAAACTGTTTTTT.

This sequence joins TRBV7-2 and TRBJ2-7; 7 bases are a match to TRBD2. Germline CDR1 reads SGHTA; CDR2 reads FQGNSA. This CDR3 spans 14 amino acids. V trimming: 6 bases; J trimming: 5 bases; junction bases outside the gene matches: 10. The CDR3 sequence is CASREGGPINEQYF. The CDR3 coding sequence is TGTGCCAGCAGGGAGGGAGGGCCGATTAACGAGCAGTACTTC.

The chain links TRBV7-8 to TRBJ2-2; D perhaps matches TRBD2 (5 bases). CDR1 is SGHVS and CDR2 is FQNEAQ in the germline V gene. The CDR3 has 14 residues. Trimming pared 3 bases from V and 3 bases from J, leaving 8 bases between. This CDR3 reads CASSFGVYTGELFF. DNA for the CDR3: TGTGCCAGCAGCTTCGGGGTGTACACCGGGGAGCTGTTTTTT.

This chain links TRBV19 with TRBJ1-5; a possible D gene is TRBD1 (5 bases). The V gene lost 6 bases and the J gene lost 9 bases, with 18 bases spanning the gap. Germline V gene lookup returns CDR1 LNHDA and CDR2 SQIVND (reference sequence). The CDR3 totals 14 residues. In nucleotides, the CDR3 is TGTGCCAGTAGCCCAGGGACTATAGCGAGGCCCCAGCATTTT. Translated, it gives CASSPGTIARPQHF. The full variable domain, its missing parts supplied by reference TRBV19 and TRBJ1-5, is DGGITQSPKYLFRKEGQNVTLSCEQNLNHDAMYWYRQDPGQGLRLIYYSQIVNDFQKGDIAEGYSVSREKKESFPLTVTSAQKNPTAFYLCASSPGTIARPQHFGDGTRLSIL.

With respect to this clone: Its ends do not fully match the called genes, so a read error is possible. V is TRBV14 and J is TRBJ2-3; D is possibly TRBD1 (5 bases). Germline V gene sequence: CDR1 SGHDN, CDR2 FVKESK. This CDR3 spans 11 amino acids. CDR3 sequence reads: CASSLTVTQYF. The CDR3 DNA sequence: TGTGCCAGCAGCCTGACAGTTACGCAGTATTTT.

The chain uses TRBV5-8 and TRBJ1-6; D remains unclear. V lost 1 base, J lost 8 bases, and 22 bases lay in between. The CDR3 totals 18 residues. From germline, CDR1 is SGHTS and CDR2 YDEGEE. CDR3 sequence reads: CASSLSLSRVIPYSPLHF. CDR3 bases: TGTGCCAGCAGCTTGAGTCTCTCCCGGGTAATACCGTATTCACCCCTCCACTTT. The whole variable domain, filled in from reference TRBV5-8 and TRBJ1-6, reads EAGVTQSPTHLIKTRGQQATLRCSPISGHTSVYWYQQALGLGLQFLLWYDEGEERNRGNFPPRFSGRQFPNYSSELNVNALELEDSALYLCASSLSLSRVIPYSPLHFGNGTRLTVT.

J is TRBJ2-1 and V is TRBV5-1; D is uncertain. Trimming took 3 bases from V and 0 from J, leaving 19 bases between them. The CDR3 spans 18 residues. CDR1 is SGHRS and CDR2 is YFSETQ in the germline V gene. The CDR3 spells CASSSEDNFFNSYNEQFF. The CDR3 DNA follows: TGCGCCAGCAGCTCCGAGGATAACTTCTTTAACTCCTACAATGAGCAGTTCTTC.

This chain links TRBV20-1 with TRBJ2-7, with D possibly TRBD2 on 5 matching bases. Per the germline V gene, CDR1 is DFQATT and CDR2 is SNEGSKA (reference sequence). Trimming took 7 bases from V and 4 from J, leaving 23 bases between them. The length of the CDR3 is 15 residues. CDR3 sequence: CSGSGKRAKEYEQYF. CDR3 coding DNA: TGCAGTGGTAGTGGGAAGAGGGCGAAGGAGTACGAGCAGTACTTC.

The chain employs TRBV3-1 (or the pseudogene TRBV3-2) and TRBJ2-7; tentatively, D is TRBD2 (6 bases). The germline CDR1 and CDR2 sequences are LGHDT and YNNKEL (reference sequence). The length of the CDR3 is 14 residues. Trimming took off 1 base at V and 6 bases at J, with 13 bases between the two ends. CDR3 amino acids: CASSQVLTGSEQYF. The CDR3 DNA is TGTGCCAGCAGCCAAGTACTTACCGGGAGCGAGCAGTACTTC.